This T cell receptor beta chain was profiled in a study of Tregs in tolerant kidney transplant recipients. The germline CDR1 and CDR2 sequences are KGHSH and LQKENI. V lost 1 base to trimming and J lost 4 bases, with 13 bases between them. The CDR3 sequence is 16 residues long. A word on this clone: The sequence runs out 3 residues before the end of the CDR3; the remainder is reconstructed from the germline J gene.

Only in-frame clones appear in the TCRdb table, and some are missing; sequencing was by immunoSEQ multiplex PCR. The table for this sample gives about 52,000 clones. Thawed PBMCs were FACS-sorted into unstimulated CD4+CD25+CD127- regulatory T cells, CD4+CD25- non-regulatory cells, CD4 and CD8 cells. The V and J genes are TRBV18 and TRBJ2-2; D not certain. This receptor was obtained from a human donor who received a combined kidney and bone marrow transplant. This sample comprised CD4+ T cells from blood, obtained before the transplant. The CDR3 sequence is CASSPQVAYITGELFF. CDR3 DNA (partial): TGTGCCAGCTCACCACAAGTGGCTTACATCACCGGGGAG. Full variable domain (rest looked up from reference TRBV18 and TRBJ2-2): NAGVMQNPRHLVRRRGQEARLRCSPMKGHSHVYWYRQLPEEGLKFMVYLQKENIIDESGMPKERFSAEFPKEGPSILRIQQVVRGDSAAYFCASSPQVAYITGELFFGEGSRLTVL.